The 2 T cell receptor beta chains reported below all come from one sample, sequenced in a study of shared clonotypes between healthy human individuals. The protocol was immunoSEQ multiplex PCR, while the TCRdb copy is restricted to in-frame clones and leaves out a portion. This table has just over 2,000,000 clones, about 95% appearing once. Terminally differentiated effector memory CD45RA+ cells were left out of the naive CD8 fraction, which was CD45RO-negative and positively selected for CCR7. Input material: naive CD8+ T cells sorted from blood. The receptor set was obtained from a man aged 18 to 29 in good health.

This chain links TRBV15 with TRBJ1-5; possibly TRBD1 for D (5 bases). Looked up from germline, CDR1 is LNHNV and CDR2 is YYDKDF (reference sequence). The CDR3 spans 15 residues. V dropped 0 bases and J dropped 7 bases, with 13 bases sitting between them. The CDR3 protein is CATSRDKGIGQPQHF. For the CDR3, the DNA is TGTGCCACCAGCAGAGATAAGGGGATCGGACAGCCCCAGCATTTT.

The chain recombines TRBV4-1 with TRBJ2-6; D ambiguous. CDR3 length: 18 amino acids. Germline V gene sequence: CDR1 MGHRA, CDR2 YSYEKL. The ends were cut back, 1 base at V and 0 bases at J, with 13 bases in the middle. CDR3 amino acids: CASSQGRNSASGANVLTF. The CDR3 nucleotides are TGCGCCAGCAGCCAAGGGCGTAACAGTGCCTCTGGGGCCAACGTCCTGACTTTC.